This TCR beta chain was recorded in a study of shared clonotypes between healthy human individuals. Trimming removed 2 bases from V and 1 base from J, with 9 bases in between. Germline-derived CDR1 and CDR2 are SGHAT and FQNNGV. There are 14 residues in the CDR3. Sequenced by immunoSEQ multiplex PCR; TCRdb stores in-frame clones only, minus some. Among around 1.9 million clones, roughly 95% were seen once, and the ten largest hold about 1.6%. Naive CD8 cells lacked CD45RO, underwent positive selection for CCR7 and left out terminally differentiated effector memory CD45RA+ cells. This sequence was found in a man aged 18 to 30 in good health. Some clones in this sample may be carry-over from other donors' samples. Sequenced input: naive CD8+ T cells from PBMCs. This sequence joins TRBV11-2 and TRBJ2-7; perhaps TRBD1 as D (7 bases). CDR3 sequence (DNA): TGTGCCAGCAGCTTACAGGGGGGTTCCTACGAGCAGTACTTC. Encoded protein: CASSLQGGSYEQYF.